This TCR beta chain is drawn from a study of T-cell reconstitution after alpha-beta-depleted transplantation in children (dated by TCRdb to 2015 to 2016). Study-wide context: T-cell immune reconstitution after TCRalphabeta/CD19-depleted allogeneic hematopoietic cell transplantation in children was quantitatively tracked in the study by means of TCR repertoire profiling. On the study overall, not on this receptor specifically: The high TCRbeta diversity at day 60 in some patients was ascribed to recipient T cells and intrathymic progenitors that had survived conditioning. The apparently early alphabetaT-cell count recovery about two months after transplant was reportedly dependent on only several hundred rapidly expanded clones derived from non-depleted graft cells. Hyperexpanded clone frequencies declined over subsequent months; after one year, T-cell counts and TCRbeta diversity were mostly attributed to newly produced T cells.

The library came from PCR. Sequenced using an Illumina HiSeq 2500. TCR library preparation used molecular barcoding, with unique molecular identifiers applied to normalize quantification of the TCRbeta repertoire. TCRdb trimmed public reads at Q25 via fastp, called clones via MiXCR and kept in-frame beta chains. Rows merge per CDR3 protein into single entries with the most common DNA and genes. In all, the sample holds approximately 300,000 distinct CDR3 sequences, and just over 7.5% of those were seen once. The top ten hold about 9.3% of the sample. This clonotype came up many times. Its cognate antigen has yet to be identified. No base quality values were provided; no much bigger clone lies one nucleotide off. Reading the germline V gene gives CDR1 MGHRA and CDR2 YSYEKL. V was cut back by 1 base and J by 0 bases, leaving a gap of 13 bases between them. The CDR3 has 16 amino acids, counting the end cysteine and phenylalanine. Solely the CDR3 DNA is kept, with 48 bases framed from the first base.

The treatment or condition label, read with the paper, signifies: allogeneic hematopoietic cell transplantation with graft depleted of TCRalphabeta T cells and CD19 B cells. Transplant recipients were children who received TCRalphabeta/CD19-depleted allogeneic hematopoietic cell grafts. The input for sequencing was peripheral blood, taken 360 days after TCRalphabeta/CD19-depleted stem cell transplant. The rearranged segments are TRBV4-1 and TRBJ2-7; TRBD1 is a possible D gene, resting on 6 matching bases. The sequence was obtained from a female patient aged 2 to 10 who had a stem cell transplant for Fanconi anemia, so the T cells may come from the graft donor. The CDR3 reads CASSQVVTGLSYEQYF. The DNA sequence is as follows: TGCGCCAGCAGCCAAGTGGTGACAGGCCTCTCCTACGAGCAGTACTTC.